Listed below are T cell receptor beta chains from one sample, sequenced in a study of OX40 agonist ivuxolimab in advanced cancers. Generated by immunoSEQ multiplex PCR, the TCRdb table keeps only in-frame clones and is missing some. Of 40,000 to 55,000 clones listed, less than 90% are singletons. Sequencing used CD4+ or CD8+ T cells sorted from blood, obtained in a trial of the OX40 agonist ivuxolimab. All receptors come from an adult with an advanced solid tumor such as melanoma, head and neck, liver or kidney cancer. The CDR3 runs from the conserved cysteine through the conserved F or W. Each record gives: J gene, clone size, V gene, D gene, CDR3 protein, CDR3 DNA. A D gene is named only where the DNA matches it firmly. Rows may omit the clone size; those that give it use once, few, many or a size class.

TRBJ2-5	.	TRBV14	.	CASSQGRWRETQYF	TGTGCCAGCAGCCAAGGGCGTTGGCGAGAGACCCAGTACTTC
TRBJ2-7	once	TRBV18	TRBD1	CASSPARGQEQYF	TGTGCCAGCTCACCCGCAAGGGGGCAAGAGCAGTACTTC
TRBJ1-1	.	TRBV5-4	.	CASSPSWRNTEAFF	TGTGCCAGCAGCCCCTCATGGCGGAACACTGAAGCTTTCTTT
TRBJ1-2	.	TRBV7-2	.	CASSLATGGSGGYTF	TGTGCCAGCAGCTTAGCGACAGGAGGGTCCGGAGGCTACACCTTC
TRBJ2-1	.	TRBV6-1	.	CASSEAPGHYNEQFF	TGTGCCAGCAGTGAAGCCCCCGGGCACTACAATGAGCAGTTCTTC
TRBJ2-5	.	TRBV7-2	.	CASSPGGTETQYF	TGTGCCAGCAGCCCGGGCGGTACGGAGACCCAGTACTTC
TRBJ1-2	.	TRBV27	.	CASSLGPKGGYGYTF	TGTGCCAGCAGTTTAGGGCCAAAAGGAGGCTATGGCTACACCTTC
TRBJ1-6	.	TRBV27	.	CASSFLGSPLHF	TGTGCCAGCAGTTTTTTAGGTTCACCCCTCCACTTT
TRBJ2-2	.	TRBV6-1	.	CASSGLPNTGELFF	TGTGCCAGCAGCGGACTACCGAACACCGGGGAGCTGTTTTTT
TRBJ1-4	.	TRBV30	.	CAWKGGFEEKLFF	TGTGCCTGGAAAGGGGGTTTTGAGGAAAAACTGTTTTTT
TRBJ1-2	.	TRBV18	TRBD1	CASSPNRDRGPRGYTF	TGTGCCAGCTCACCGAACCGGGACAGGGGGCCGAGGGGCTACACCTTC
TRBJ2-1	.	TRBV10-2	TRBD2	CASSPGGKTNEQFF	TGCGCCAGCAGTCCGGGGGGGAAAACGAATGAGCAGTTCTTC
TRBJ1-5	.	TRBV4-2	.	CASSPTHRDPHNREQPQHF	TGTGCCAGCAGCCCAACCCACCGGGACCCACACAATCGGGAGCAGCCCCAGCATTTT
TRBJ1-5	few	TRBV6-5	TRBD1	CASRRDSSQPQHF	TGTGCCAGCAGGAGGGACAGCTCCCAGCCCCAGCATTTT
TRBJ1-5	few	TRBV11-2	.	CASSSTENQPQHF	TGTGCCAGCAGCTCGACAGAGAATCAGCCCCAGCATTTT
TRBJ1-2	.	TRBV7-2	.	CASSLNYGYTF	TGTGCCAGCAGCTTAAACTATGGCTACACCTTC
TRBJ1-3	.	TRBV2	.	CASSADVRARYTIYF	TGTGCCAGCAGCGCCGACGTCCGGGCCCGGTACACCATATATTTT
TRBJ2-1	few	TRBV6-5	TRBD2	CASSSTTSGNNEQFF	TGTGCCAGCAGTTCGACGACTAGCGGGAACAATGAGCAGTTCTTC
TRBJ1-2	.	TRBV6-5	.	CASRPTDNYGYTF	TGTGCCAGCAGACCTACCGATAACTATGGCTACACCTTC
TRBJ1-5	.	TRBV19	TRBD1	CASSATGGSQPQHF	TGTGCCAGTAGTGCCACAGGGGGCAGTCAGCCCCAGCATTTT
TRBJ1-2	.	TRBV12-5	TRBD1	CASGWDSHYGYTF	TGTGCTAGTGGTTGGGACAGTCACTATGGCTACACCTTC
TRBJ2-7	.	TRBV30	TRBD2	CAWRRRGAYEQYF	TGTGCCTGGCGTAGGCGGGGGGCTTACGAGCAGTACTTC
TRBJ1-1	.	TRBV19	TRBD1	CASSEQGATEAFF	TGTGCCAGTAGCGAACAGGGGGCCACTGAAGCTTTCTTT
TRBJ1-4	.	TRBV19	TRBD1	CASKQGGKEKLFF	TGTGCCAGTAAACAGGGGGGAAAAGAAAAACTGTTTTTT
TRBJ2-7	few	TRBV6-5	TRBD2	CASSGTSGGNYEQYF	TGTGCCAGCAGTGGTACTAGCGGGGGGAACTACGAGCAGTACTTC
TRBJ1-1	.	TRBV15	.	CATSTRAKSDTEAFF	TGTGCCACCAGCACACGAGCCAAATCTGACACTGAAGCTTTCTTT
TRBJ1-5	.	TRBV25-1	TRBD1	CASSEAGRGRNQPQHF	TGTGCCAGCAGTGAGGCGGGCAGGGGGCGGAATCAGCCCCAGCATTTT
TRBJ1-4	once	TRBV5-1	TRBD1	CASRIGDRANEKLFF	TGCGCCAGCAGGATCGGGGACAGGGCTAATGAAAAACTGTTTTTT
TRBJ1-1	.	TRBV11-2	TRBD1	CASSWDRAGEAFF	TGTGCCAGCAGCTGGGACAGGGCTGGTGAAGCTTTCTTT
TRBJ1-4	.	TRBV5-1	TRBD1	CASSLAGTGYEKLFF	TGCGCCAGCAGCTTGGCCGGGACAGGTTATGAAAAACTGTTTTTT
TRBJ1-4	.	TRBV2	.	CASVRDTSNEKLFF	TGTGCCAGCGTCCGGGACACTTCTAATGAAAAACTGTTTTTT
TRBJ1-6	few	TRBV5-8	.	CASSVVRANNSPLHF	TGTGCCAGCAGCGTAGTGAGGGCTAATAATTCACCCCTCCACTTT
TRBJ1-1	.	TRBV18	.	CASSPIRAGRTNTEAFF	TGTGCCAGCTCACCAATTCGGGCTGGCAGGACGAACACTGAAGCTTTCTTT
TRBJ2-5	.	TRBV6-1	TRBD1	CASRGDSRDRETQYF	TGTGCCAGCAGGGGGGACAGCCGCGACAGAGAGACCCAGTACTTC
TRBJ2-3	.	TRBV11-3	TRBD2	CASSSGGGAADTQYF	TGTGCCAGCAGCTCAGGCGGGGGGGCCGCAGATACGCAGTATTTT
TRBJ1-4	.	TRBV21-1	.	CASSNRGRDEKLFF	TGTGCCAGCAGCAACCGGGGCAGAGATGAAAAACTGTTTTTT
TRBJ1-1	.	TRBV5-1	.	CASSLAKGGTEAFF	TGCGCCAGCAGCTTGGCCAAAGGGGGAACTGAAGCTTTCTTT
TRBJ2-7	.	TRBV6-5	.	CASIKTMLGAYEQYF	TGTGCCAGCATTAAAACTATGCTTGGGGCGTACGAGCAGTACTTC
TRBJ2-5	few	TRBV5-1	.	CASSLRVLQETQYF	TGCGCCAGCAGCCTCAGGGTCTTGCAAGAGACCCAGTACTTC
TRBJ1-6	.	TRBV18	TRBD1	CASSPGQDSYNSPLHF	TGTGCCAGCTCACCGGGACAGGATTCCTATAATTCACCCCTCCACTTT
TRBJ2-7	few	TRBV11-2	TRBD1	CASSPMVGTASYEQYF	TGTGCCAGCAGCCCCATGGTCGGGACAGCATCCTACGAGCAGTACTTC
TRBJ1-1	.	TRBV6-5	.	CASTQGRVAFF	TGTGCCAGCACCCAAGGACGCGTAGCTTTCTTT
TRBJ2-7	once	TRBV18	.	CASSPVSSYEQYF	TGTGCCAGCTCACCAGTTAGCTCCTACGAGCAGTACTTC
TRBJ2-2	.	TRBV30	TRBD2	CAWNLAGNTGELFF	TGTGCCTGGAACCTAGCGGGGAACACCGGGGAGCTGTTTTTT
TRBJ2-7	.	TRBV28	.	CASSYSGTYEQYF	TGTGCCAGCAGTTATTCAGGAACCTACGAGCAGTACTTC
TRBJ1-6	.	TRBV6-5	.	CASRGGWSSPLHF	TGTGCCTCACGGGGGGGCTGGAGTTCACCCCTCCACTTT
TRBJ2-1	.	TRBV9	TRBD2	CASSPWSGDSYNEQFF	TGTGCCAGCAGCCCATGGAGCGGGGACTCCTACAATGAGCAGTTCTTC
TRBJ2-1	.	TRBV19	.	CASSPKPRGLYNEQFF	TGTGCCAGTAGTCCCAAGCCACGGGGCCTGTACAATGAGCAGTTCTTC
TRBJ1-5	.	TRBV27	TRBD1	CASRPGQGYQPQHF	TGTGCCAGCAGGCCCGGACAGGGGTATCAGCCCCAGCATTTT
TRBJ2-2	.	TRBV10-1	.	CASSGESWGAVNTGELFF	TGCGCCAGCAGTGGAGAATCATGGGGGGCCGTGAACACCGGGGAGCTGTTTTTT
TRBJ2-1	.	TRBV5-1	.	CASSLEVQGNEQFF	TGCGCCAGCAGCTTGGAAGTACAGGGAAATGAGCAGTTCTTC
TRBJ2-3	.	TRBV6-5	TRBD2	CASTQGLAGTDTQYF	TGTGCCAGCACCCAAGGGCTAGCGGGGACAGATACGCAGTATTTT
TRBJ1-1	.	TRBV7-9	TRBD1	CASHTQGAGTEAFF	TGTGCCAGCCACACTCAGGGGGCGGGCACTGAAGCTTTCTTT
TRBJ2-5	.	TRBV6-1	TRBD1	CASTRTGLGETQYF	TGTGCCAGCACCAGGACAGGGCTAGGGGAGACCCAGTACTTC
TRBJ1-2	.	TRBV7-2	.	CASSSYINSNYGYTF	TGTGCCAGCAGCTCCTACATCAATTCGAACTATGGCTACACCTTC